This TCR beta chain stems from a study of OX40 agonist ivuxolimab in advanced cancers. Remarks on this clone: Its antigen is not known. Because the CDR3's place on the DNA is in doubt, the DNA is left out and the CDR3 is given as listed by TCRdb.

Clones were sequenced by immunoSEQ multiplex PCR, and TCRdb holds only the in-frame ones, with some missing. The table includes around 29,000 clones, approximately 83% detected once. Study findings and constraints: Averaging showed that CD8+ T cells had more expanded clones than CD4+ did.

The CDR3 is made up of 18 amino acids, end residues included. Germline assignment: CDR1 SEHNR and CDR2 FQNEAQ (reference sequence). The sequence was obtained from an adult with an advanced solid tumor such as melanoma, head and neck, liver or kidney cancer. The material sequenced was CD4+ or CD8+ T cells sorted from blood, taken in a trial of the OX40 agonist ivuxolimab. V is TRBV7-9 and J is TRBJ2-7; the table's D gene call, TRBD2, was not cross checked with the DNA. The CDR3 spells CASSPELRTGPLYEQYFF.